This entry is about one TCR beta chain. Antigen: not known. Deep-level running was used for the assay. The sorted-subset replicate PCRs were given around 200 ng DNA, which is tens of thousands of T cell genomes. How the authors handled the data: Owing to the provision of junction-only sequences devoid of quality scores by immunoSEQ, filtering differed. Method: immunoSEQ multiplex PCR; TCRdb's copy keeps in-frame clones and lacks some. Clone size and the V and J calls come from that table; the DNA yielded D and trimming. The profile covers approximately 620,000 clones, with roughly 97% appearing a single time and about 0.057% taken by the ten largest. These data originate in a study of shared clonotypes between healthy human individuals. The study, taken as a whole, reports: Few donors restricted represented genetic and exposure-history diversity.

In germline, CDR1 is MDHEN, CDR2 SYDVKM. Trimming pared 3 bases from V and 3 bases from J, leaving 21 bases between. This CDR3 comprises 19 residues. The TCR comes from a woman aged 25 to 39 in good health. Sequencing input: naive CD4+ T cells sorted from blood. The subset is: CD45RA+ positively selected. J is TRBJ2-6 and V is TRBV28; perhaps TRBD2 as D (8 bases). This CDR3 reads CASSFNRGKSGSGANVLTF. For the CDR3, the DNA is TGTGCCAGCAGTTTCAACAGGGGTAAAAGCGGGAGTGGGGCCAACGTCCTGACTTTC.